This T cell receptor (beta chain) was documented in a study of blood T cell repertoires in COVID-19. Self-reported history from a screening survey and questionnaire set each donor's cohort. Trimming removed 10 bases from V and 4 bases from J; junction bases left unmatched: 8. The CDR3 loop spans 14 amino acids. Germline CDR1 reads WSHSY; CDR2 reads SAAADI. Original data processing: From reference gene primer amplification, estimates of nucleated cell counts were derived. Method: immunoSEQ multiplex PCR; TCRdb's copy keeps in-frame clones and lacks some. V, J and clone size are taken as reported in that table, and D and trimming were inferred from the DNA itself. Among 200,000 to 250,000 clones, approximately 80% were seen once, and the ten largest hold 3% to 3.5%.

V gene TRBV10-2 combines with J gene TRBJ2-2; 8 positions agree with TRBD1. Material: PBMCs or T cells enriched from blood (not recorded which). The TCR comes from a woman aged 60-75 years who had recovered from COVID-19. DNA of the CDR3: TGCGCCATCTTACGGACAGGGCTCACCGGGGAGCTGTTTTTT. Translated, it gives CAILRTGLTGELFF.